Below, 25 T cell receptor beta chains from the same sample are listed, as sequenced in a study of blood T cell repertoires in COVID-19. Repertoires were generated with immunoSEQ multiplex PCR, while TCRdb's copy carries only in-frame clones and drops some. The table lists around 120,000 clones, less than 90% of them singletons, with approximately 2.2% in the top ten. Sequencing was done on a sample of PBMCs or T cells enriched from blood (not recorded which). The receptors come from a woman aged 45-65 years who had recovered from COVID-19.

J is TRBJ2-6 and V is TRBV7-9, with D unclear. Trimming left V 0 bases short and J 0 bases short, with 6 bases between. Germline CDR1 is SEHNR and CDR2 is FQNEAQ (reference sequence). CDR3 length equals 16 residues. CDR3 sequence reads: CASSLAIPSGANVLTF. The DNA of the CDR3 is TGTGCCAGCAGCTTAGCCATCCCCTCTGGGGCCAACGTCCTGACTTTC. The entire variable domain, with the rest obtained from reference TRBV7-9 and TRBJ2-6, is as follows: DTGVSQNPRHKITKRGQNVTFRCDPISEHNRLYWYRQTLGQGPEFLTYFQNEAQLEKSRLLSDRFSAERPKGSFSTLEIQRTEQGDSAMYLCASSLAIPSGANVLTFGAGSRLTVL.

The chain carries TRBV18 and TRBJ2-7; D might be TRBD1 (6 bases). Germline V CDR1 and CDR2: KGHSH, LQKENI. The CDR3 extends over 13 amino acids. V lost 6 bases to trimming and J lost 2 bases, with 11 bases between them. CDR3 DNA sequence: TGTGCCAGCTCTTTGGACAGTCCCTACGAGCAGTACTTC. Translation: CASSLDSPYEQYF.

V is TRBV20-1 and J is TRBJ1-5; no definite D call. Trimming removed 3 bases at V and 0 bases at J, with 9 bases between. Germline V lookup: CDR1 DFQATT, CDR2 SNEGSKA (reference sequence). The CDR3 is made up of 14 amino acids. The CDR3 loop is CSASGLSSNQPQHF. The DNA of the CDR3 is TGCAGTGCTAGTGGTTTGAGTAGCAATCAGCCCCAGCATTTT.

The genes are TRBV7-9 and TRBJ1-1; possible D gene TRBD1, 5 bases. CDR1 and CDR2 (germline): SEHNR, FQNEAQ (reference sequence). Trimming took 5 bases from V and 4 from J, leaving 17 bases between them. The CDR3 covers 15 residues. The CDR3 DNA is TGTGCCAGCAGCGGAGGGACGCAGTGGGGCACTGAAGCTTTCTTT. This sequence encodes CASSGGTQWGTEAFF.

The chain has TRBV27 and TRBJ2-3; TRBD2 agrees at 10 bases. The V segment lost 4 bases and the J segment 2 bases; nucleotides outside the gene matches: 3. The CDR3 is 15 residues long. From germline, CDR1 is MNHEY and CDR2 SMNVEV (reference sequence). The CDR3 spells CASSSSGGATDTQYF. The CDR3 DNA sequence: TGTGCCAGCAGTTCGAGCGGGGGGGCCACAGATACGCAGTATTTT.

The CDR3 sequence is CASSLAVRGTLSYEQYF. As DNA, the CDR3 is TGCGCCAGCAGCTTGGCGGTCAGGGGCACTCTCTCCTACGAGCAGTACTTC. This sequence joins TRBV5-1 and TRBJ2-7; D might be TRBD1 (6 bases). Germline V gene sequence: CDR1 SGHRS, CDR2 YFSETQ. The CDR3 covers 17 residues. Trimming stripped 0 bases from V and 0 bases from J, with 16 bases between.

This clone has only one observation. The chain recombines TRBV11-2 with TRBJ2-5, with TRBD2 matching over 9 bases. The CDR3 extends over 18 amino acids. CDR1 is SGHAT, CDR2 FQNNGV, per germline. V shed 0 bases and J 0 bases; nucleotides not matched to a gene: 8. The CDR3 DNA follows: TGTGCCAGCAGCTTAGATCTACAGCGGGGGGCCTACCAAGAGACCCAGTACTTC. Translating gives CASSLDLQRGAYQETQYF.

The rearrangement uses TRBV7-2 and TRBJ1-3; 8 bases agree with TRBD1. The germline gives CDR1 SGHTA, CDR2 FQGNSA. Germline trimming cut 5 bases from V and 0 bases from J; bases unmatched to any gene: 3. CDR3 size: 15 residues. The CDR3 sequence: CASSTTGDSGNTIYF. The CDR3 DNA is TGTGCCAGCAGCACGACAGGGGACTCTGGAAACACCATATATTTT.

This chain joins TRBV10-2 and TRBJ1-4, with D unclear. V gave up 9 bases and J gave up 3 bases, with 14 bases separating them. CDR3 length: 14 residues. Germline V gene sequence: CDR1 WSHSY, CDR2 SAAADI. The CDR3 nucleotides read TGCGCCAGGTCACAGTTAAGGTCTAATGAAAAACTGTTTTTT. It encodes CARSQLRSNEKLFF.

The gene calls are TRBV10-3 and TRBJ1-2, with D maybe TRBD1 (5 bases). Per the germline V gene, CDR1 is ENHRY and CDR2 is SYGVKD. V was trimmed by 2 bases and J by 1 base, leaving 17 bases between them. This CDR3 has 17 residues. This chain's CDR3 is CAISEPTTGEYNYGYTF. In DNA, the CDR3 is TGTGCCATCAGTGAGCCGACAACAGGAGAGTATAACTATGGCTACACCTTC.

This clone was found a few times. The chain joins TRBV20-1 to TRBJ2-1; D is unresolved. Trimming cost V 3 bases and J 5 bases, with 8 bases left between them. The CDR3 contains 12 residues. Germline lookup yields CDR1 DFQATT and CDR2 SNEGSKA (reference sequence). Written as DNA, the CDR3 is TGCAGTGCTAGTTCGTCCCACAATGAGCAGTTCTTC. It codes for CSASSSHNEQFF.

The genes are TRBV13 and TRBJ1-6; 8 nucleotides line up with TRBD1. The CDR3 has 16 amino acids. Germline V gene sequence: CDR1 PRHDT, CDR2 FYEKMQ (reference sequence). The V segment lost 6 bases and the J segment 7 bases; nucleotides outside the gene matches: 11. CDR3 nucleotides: TGTGCCAGCAGACTTGAGACAGGGGCTATCAATTCACCCCTCCACTTT. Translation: CASRLETGAINSPLHF.

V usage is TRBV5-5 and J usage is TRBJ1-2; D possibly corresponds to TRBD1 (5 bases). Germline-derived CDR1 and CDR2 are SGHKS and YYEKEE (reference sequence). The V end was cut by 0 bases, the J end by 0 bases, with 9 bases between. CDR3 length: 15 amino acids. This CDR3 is CASSLGQLANYGYTF. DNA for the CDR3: TGTGCCAGCAGCTTGGGACAGCTAGCTAACTATGGCTACACCTTC.

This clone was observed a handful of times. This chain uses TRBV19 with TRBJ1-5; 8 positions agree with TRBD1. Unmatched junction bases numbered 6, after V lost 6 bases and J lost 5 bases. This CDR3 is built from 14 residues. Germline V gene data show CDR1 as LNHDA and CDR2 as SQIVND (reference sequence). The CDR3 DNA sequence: TGTGCCAGTAGATTAGGACAGGGCCATCAGCCCCAGCATTTT. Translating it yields CASRLGQGHQPQHF.

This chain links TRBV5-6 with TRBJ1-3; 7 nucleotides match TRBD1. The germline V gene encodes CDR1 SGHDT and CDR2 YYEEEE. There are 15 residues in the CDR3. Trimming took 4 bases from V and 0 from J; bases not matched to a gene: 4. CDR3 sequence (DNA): TGTGCCAGCAGCATTGGACAGGCCTCTGGAAACACCATATATTTT. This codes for CASSIGQASGNTIYF. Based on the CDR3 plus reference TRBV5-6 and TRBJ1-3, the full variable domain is DAGVTQSPTHLIKTRGQQVTLRCSPKSGHDTVSWYQQALGQGPQFIFQYYEEEERQRGNFPDRFSGHQFPNYSSELNVNALLLGDSALYLCASSIGQASGNTIYFGEGSWLTVV.

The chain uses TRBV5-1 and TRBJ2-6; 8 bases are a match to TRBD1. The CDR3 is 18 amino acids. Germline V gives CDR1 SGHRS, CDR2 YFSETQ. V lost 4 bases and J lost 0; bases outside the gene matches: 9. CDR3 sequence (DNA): TGCGCCAGCAGCCCCGGGACAGGTAGGATCTCTGGGGCCAACGTCCTGACTTTC. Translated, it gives CASSPGTGRISGANVLTF.

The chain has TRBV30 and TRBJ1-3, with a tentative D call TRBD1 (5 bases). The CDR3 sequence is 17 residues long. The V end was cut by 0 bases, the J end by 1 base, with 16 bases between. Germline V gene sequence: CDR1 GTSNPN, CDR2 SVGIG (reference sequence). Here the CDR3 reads CAWSVDGTGGSGNTIYF. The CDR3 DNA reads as TGTGCCTGGAGTGTAGATGGGACGGGGGGATCTGGAAACACCATATATTTT.

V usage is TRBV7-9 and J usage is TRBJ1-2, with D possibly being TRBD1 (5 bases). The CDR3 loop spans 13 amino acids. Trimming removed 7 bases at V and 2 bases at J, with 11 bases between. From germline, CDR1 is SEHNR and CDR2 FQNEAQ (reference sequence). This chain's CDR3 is CASTSRGNYGYTF. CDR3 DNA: TGTGCCAGCACCTCTCGGGGGAACTATGGCTACACCTTC.

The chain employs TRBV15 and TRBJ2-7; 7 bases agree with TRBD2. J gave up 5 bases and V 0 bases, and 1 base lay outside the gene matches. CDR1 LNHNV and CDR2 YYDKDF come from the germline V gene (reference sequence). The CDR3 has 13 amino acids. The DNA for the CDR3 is TGTGCCACCAGCAGAGATGGGGGGGACGAGCAGTACTTC. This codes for CATSRDGGDEQYF.

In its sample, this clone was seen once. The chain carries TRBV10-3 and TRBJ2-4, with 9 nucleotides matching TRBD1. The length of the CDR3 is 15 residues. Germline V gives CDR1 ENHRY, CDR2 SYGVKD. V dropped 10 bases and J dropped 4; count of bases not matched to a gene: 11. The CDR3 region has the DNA TGTGCCACCCGCGTCGAGACAGGGGGGAAAAACATTCAGTACTTC. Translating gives CATRVETGGKNIQYF.

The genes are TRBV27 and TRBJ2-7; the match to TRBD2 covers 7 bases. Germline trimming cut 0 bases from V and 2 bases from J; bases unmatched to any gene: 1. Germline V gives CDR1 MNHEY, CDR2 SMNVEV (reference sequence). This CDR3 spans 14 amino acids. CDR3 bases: TGTGCCAGCAGTTTATCCGGGGGGACCTACGAGCAGTACTTC. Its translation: CASSLSGGTYEQYF.

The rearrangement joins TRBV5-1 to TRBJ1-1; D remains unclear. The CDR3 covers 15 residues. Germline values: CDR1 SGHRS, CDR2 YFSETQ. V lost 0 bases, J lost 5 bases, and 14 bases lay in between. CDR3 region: CASSLGEPGRTEAFF. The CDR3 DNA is TGCGCCAGCAGCTTGGGGGAACCCGGGAGGACTGAAGCTTTCTTT.

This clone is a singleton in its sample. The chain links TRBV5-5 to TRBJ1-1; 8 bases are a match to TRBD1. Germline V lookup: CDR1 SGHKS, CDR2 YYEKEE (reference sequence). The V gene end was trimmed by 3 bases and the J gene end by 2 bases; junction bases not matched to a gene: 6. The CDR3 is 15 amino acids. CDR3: CASSWTGQENTEAFF. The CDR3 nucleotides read TGTGCCAGCAGCTGGACGGGACAGGAAAACACTGAAGCTTTCTTT.

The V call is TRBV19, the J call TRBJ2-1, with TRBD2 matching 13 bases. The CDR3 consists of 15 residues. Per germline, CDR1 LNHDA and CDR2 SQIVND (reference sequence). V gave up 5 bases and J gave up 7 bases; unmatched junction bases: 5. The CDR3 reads CASSETSGGSNEQFF. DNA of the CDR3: TGTGCCAGTAGTGAGACTAGCGGGGGGTCGAATGAGCAGTTCTTC.

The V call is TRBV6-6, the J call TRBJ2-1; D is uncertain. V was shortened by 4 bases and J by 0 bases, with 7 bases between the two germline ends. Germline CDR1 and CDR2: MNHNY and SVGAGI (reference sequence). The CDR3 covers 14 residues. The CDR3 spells CASSFPSSYNEQFF. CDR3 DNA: TGTGCCAGCAGTTTTCCCAGCTCCTACAATGAGCAGTTCTTC.